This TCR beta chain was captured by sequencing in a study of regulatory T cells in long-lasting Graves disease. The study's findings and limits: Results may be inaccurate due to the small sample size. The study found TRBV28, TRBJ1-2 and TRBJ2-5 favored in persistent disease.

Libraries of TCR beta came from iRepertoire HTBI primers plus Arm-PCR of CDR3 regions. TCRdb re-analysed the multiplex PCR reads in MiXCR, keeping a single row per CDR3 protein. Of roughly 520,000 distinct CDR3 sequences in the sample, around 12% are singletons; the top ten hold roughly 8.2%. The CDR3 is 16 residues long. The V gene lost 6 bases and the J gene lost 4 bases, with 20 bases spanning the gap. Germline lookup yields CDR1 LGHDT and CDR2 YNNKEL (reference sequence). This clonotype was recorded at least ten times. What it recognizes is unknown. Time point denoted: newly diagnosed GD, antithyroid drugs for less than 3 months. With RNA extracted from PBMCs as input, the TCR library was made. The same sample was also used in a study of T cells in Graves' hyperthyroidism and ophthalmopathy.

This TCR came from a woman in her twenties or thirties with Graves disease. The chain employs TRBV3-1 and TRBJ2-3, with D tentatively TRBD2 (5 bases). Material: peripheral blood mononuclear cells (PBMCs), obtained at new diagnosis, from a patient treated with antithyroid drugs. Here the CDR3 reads CASSLKLGVFPDTQYF. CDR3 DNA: TGTGCCAGCAGTCTCAAACTAGGTGTGTTCCCAGATACGCAGTATTTT.